Each of the 16 T cell receptor beta chains below was sequenced from the same sample in a study of shared clonotypes between healthy human individuals. TCRdb's table, derived via immunoSEQ multiplex PCR, lists solely in-frame clones and lacks some. Seen here are about 1.1 million clones, about 80% observed once, and the top ten hold around 0.47%. The source material was memory CD4+ T cells from PBMCs. Subset noted: CD45RA-negative fraction. The origin of the receptors is a man aged 18-30 years in good health. Some clones in this sample may be carry-over from other donors' samples.

A single count supports this clone. The V call is TRBV2, the J call TRBJ1-5; no definite D call. Germline CDR1 is SNHLY and CDR2 is FYNNEI. This CDR3 has 16 amino acids. Deletions cut 7 bases from V and 2 bases from J, with 18 bases between. The CDR3 nucleotides read TGTGCCAGCACCCCCCGGGTTCCGCGAGGCAATCAGCCCCAGCATTTT. The encoded protein is CASTPRVPRGNQPQHF.

The rearrangement links TRBV14 to TRBJ1-4, with D perhaps TRBD1 (6 bases). Trimming took off 4 bases at V and 4 bases at J, with 7 bases between the two ends. Germline V lookup: CDR1 SGHDN, CDR2 FVKESK. The CDR3 spans 13 residues. CDR3 in amino acids: CASSRGHNEKLFF. Written as DNA, the CDR3 is TGTGCCAGCAGCCGGGGGCATAATGAAAAACTGTTTTTT.

The chain carries TRBV7-3 and TRBJ2-1, with 8 bases aligning to TRBD2. This CDR3 comprises 15 residues. CDR1 and CDR2 from the germline V gene are SGHTA and FQGTGA. With V trimmed by 5 bases and J by 7 bases, 10 bases remained unmatched. The CDR3 is CASSNPGLGRNEQFF. Here the CDR3 DNA reads TGTGCCAGCAGCAATCCGGGACTAGGGAGGAATGAGCAGTTCTTC.

This chain links TRBV28 with TRBJ2-7; maybe TRBD2 (6 bases). The CDR3 consists of 14 residues. Trimming took off 8 bases at V and 6 bases at J, with 20 bases between the two ends. From germline, CDR1 is MDHEN and CDR2 SYDVKM. The CDR3 reads CASFTAGGIGEQYF. The CDR3 nucleotides are TGTGCCAGCTTCACCGCCGGGGGAATAGGCGAGCAGTACTTC.

The chain uses TRBV4-1 and TRBJ2-7, with TRBD1 matching 7 bases. Germline assignment: CDR1 MGHRA and CDR2 YSYEKL. This CDR3 region has 16 residues. V lost 0 bases to trimming and J lost 3 bases; unmatched junction nucleotides: 8. The CDR3: CASSQDASRGFYEQYF. The CDR3 DNA reads TGCGCCAGCAGCCAAGATGCTAGCAGGGGGTTCTACGAGCAGTACTTC.

The chain is built from TRBV28 and TRBJ2-7, with a possible D match to TRBD2 (6 bases). The length of the CDR3 is 17 residues. The V and J ends lost 4 bases and 3 bases respectively, with 22 bases between them. CDR1 is MDHEN and CDR2 is SYDVKM in the germline V gene. CDR3 region: CASSSPHGPGELYEQYF. For the CDR3, the DNA is TGTGCCAGCAGTTCCCCTCACGGTCCGGGAGAACTCTACGAGCAGTACTTC.

The J gene is TRBJ2-7, the V gene TRBV13; D is uncertain. The CDR3 spans 13 residues. Germline values: CDR1 PRHDT, CDR2 FYEKMQ (reference sequence). The germline V and J ends were trimmed by 5 bases and 7 bases, with 15 bases remaining between them. CDR3 region: CASSELRSREQYF. The CDR3 nucleotides are TGTGCCAGCAGCGAACTACGGTCGAGGGAGCAGTACTTC.

The V and J genes are TRBV6-5 and TRBJ2-1; D is unresolved. The CDR3 has 12 residues. The V end lost 0 bases, the J end lost 7 bases, and 4 bases lay between the germline ends. The germline V gene encodes CDR1 MNHEY and CDR2 SVGAGI. The CDR3 DNA sequence: TGTGCCAGCAGTTACTCGGGAAATGAGCAGTTCTTC. This gives the protein CASSYSGNEQFF.

The CDR3 nucleotides are TGTGCCAGCAGCCAGGGCGGGGGGGCGGTCACTGAAGCTTTCTTT. It encodes CASSQGGGAVTEAFF. The chain is built from TRBV7-2 and TRBJ1-1; TRBD1 might be the D (6 bases). Looked up from germline, CDR1 is SGHTA and CDR2 is FQGNSA. Trimming left V 5 bases short and J 4 bases short, with 17 bases between. CDR3 size: 15 residues.

CDR3 in amino acids: CASSLRGADTIYF. The CDR3 bases are TGTGCCAGCAGCCTAAGGGGCGCGGACACCATATATTTT. V usage is TRBV7-9 and J usage is TRBJ1-3, with D perhaps TRBD1 (5 bases). Germline assignment: CDR1 SEHNR and CDR2 FQNEAQ (reference sequence). The CDR3 is made up of 13 amino acids. V was pared by 5 bases and J by 8 bases, with 13 bases between.

The chain joins TRBV6-5 to TRBJ1-2; D may be TRBD1 (6 bases). The CDR3 runs 12 residues. Per the germline V gene, CDR1 is MNHEY and CDR2 is SVGAGI. Trimming took 5 bases from V and 4 from J, leaving 8 bases between them. The CDR3 here is CASSRGPYGYTF. Written as DNA, the CDR3 is TGTGCCAGCAGTCGGGGGCCCTATGGCTACACCTTC.

The chain couples TRBV9 to TRBJ1-2; 7 bases line up with TRBD1. CDR1 is SGDLS, CDR2 YYNGEE, per germline. The CDR3 has 15 residues. Losses at the gene ends were 2 bases for V and 1 base for J; bases not matched to a gene: 5. CDR3 sequence reads: CASSVGTAYNYGYTF. DNA of the CDR3: TGTGCCAGCAGCGTGGGGACAGCTTATAACTATGGCTACACCTTC.

The rearrangement uses TRBV18 and TRBJ2-7, with 8 bases aligning to TRBD2. The CDR3 runs to 15 residues. V lost 3 bases, J lost 1 base, and 5 bases stayed unmatched. Germline CDR1 and CDR2: KGHSH and LQKENI. The CDR3 loop is CASSPWSGGSYEQYF. The CDR3 DNA follows: TGTGCCAGCTCACCCTGGAGCGGGGGTTCCTACGAGCAGTACTTC.

The chain recombines TRBV11-3 with TRBJ1-1; 7 nucleotides line up with TRBD1. The CDR3 contains 14 residues. V lost 4 bases, J lost 1 base, and 3 bases stayed unmatched. Germline V gene lookup returns CDR1 SGHNT and CDR2 YENEEA. CDR3 sequence reads: CASSSQGSNTEAFF. In DNA form, the CDR3 reads TGTGCCAGCAGCTCACAGGGGTCGAACACTGAAGCTTTCTTT.

This clone was counted many times. V usage is TRBV28 and J usage is TRBJ1-3; D remains unclear. This CDR3 contains 15 residues. V was pared by 3 bases and J by 0 bases, with 9 bases between. Germline V CDR1 and CDR2: MDHEN, SYDVKM. The DNA of the CDR3 is TGTGCCAGCAGTTTTGAGGGAACCTCTGGAAACACCATATATTTT. Translating it yields CASSFEGTSGNTIYF.

The V call is TRBV7-2, the J call TRBJ2-7; 9 bases align to TRBD2. Germline assignment: CDR1 SGHTA and CDR2 FQGNSA. The junction had 10 bases not matched to a gene; V was cut back by 5 bases and J by 5 bases. This CDR3 is built from 15 residues. The CDR3 loop reads CASSPAGTSRHEQYF. CDR3 in DNA: TGTGCCAGCAGCCCAGCCGGGACTAGCCGGCACGAGCAGTACTTC.